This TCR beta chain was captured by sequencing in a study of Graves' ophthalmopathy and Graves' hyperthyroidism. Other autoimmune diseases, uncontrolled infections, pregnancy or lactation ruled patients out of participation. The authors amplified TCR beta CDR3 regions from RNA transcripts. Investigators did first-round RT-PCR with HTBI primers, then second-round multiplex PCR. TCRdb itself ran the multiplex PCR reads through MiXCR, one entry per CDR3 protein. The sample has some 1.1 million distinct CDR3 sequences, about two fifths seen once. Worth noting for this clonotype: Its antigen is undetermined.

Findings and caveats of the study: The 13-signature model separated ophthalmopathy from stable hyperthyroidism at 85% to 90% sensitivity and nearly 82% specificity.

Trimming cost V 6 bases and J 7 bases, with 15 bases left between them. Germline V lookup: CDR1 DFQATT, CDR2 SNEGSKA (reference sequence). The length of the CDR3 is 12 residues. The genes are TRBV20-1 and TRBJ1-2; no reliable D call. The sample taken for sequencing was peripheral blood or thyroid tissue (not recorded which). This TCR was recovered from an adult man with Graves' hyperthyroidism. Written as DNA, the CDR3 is TGCAGTGCGCTAGCTCCGGGAGCTGGCTACACCTTC. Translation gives CSALAPGAGYTF.